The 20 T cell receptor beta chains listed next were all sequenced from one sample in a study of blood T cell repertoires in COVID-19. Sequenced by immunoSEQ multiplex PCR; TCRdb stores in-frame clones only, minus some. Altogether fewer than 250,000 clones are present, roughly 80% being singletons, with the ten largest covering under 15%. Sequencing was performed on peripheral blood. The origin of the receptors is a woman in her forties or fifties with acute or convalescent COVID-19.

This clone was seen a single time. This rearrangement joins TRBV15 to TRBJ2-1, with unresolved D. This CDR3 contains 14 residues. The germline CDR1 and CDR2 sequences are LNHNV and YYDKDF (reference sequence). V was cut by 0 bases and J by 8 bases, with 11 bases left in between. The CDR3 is CATSREVRRDEQFF. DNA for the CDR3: TGTGCCACCAGCAGAGAGGTACGCCGGGATGAGCAGTTCTTC.

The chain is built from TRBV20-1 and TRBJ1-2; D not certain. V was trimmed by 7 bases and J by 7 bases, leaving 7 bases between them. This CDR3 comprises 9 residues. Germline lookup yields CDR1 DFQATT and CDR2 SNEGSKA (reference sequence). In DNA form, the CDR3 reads TGCAGTGTCAACGGTGGCTACACCTTC. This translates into CSVNGGYTF.

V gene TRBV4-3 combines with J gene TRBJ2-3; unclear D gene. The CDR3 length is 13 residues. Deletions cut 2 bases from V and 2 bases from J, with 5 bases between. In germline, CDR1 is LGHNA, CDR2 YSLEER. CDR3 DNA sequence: TGCGCCAGCAGCCAACAGGTCACAGATACGCAGTATTTT. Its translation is CASSQQVTDTQYF.

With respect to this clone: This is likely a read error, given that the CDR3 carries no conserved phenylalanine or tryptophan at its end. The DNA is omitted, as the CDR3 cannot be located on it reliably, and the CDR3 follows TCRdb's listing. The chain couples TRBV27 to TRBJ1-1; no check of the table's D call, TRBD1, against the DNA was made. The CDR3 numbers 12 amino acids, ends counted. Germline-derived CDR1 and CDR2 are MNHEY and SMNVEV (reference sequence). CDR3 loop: CASSLIGQTLTV.

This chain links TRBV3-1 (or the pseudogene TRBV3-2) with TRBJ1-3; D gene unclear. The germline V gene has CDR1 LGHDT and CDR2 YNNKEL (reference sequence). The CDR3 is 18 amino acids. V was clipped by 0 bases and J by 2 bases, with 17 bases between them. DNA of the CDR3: TGTGCCAGCAGCCAAGATCCCGCCGGCAGGTCCCCTGGAAACACCATATATTTT. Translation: CASSQDPAGRSPGNTIYF.

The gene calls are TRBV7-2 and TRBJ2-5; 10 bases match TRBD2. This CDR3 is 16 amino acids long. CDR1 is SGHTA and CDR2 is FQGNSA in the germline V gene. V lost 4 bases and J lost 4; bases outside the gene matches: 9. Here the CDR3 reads CASSSPLAGEGETQYF. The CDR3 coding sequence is TGTGCCAGCAGCTCCCCCCTAGCGGGAGAGGGAGAGACCCAGTACTTC.

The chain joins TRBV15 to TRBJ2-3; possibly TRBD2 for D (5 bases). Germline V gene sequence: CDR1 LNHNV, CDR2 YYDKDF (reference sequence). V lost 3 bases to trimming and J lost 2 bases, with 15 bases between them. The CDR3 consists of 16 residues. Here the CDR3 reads CATSRAGARATDTQYF. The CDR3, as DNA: TGTGCCACCAGCAGGGCCGGCGCGAGGGCCACAGATACGCAGTATTTT. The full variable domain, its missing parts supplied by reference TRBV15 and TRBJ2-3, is DAMVIQNPRYQVTQFGKPVTLSCSQTLNHNVMYWYQQKSSQAPKLLFHYYDKDFNNEADTPDNFQSRRPNTSFCFLDIRSPGLGDTAMYLCATSRAGARATDTQYFGPGTRLTVL.

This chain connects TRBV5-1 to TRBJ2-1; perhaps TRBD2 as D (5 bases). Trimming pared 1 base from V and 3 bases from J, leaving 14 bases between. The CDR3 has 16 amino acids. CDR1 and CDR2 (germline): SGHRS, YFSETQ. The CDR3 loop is CASSLSRGSNYNEQFF. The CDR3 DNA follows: TGCGCCAGCAGCTTGAGTCGCGGGTCCAACTACAATGAGCAGTTCTTC.

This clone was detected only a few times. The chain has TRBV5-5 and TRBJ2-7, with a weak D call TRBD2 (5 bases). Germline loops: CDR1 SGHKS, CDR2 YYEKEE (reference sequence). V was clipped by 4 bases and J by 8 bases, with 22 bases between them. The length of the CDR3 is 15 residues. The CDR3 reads CASSHNHGERFQQYF. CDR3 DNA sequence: TGTGCCAGCAGCCACAATCACGGGGAACGGTTTCAGCAGTACTTC. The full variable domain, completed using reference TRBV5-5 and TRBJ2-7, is DAGVTQSPTHLIKTRGQQVTLRCSPISGHKSVSWYQQVLGQGPQFIFQYYEKEERGRGNFPDRFSARQFPNYSSELNVNALLLGDSALYLCASSHNHGERFQQYFGPGTRLTVT.

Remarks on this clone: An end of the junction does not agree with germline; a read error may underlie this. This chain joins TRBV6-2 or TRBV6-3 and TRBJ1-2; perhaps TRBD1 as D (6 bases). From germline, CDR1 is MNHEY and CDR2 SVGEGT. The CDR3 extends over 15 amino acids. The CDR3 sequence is CASSDSLTGPLGYTF. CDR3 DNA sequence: TGTGCCAGCAGTGACTCATTGACAGGTCCCCTCGGCTACACCTTC.

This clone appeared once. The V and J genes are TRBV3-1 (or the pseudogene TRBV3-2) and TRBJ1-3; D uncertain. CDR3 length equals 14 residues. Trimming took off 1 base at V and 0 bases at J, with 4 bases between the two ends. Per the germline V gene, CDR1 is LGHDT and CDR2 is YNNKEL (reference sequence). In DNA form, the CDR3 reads TGTGCCAGCAGCCAAGGCGGCTCTGGAAACACCATATATTTT. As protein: CASSQGGSGNTIYF.

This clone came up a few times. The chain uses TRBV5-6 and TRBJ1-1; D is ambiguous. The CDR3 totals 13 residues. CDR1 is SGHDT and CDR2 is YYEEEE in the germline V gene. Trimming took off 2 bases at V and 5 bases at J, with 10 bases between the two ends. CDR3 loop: CASSFLGRTEAFF. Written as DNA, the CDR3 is TGTGCCAGCAGCTTTCTGGGGAGGACTGAAGCTTTCTTT. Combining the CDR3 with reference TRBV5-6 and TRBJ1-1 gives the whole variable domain DAGVTQSPTHLIKTRGQQVTLRCSPKSGHDTVSWYQQALGQGPQFIFQYYEEEERQRGNFPDRFSGHQFPNYSSELNVNALLLGDSALYLCASSFLGRTEAFFGQGTRLTVV.

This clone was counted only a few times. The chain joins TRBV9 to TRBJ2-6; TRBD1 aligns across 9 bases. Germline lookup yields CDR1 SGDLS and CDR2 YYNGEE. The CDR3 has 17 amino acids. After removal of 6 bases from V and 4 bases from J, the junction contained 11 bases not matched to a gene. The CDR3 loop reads CASTRDRVSAGANVLTF. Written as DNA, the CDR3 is TGTGCCAGCACCCGGGACAGGGTGTCCGCAGGGGCCAACGTCCTGACTTTC.

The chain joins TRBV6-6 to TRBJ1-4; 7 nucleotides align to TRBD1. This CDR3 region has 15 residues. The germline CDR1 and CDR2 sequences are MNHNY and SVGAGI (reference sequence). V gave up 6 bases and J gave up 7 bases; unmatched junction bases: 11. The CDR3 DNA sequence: TGTGCCAGCAGACCTTCGACAGGGATAAGTGAAAAACTGTTTTTT. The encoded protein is CASRPSTGISEKLFF.

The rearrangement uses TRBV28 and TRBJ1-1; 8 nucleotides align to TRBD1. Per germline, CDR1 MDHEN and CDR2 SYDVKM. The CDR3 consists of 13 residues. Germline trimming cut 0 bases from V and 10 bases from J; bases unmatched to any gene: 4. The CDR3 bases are TGTGCCAGCAGTTTATGGCAACAGGGGGGAGCTTTCTTT. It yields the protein CASSLWQQGGAFF.

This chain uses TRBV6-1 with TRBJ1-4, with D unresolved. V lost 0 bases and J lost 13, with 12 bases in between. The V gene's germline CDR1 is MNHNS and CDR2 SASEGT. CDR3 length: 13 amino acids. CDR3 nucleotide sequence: TGTGCCAGCAGTGAAGCGCTGAACGGGAGACTGTTTTTT. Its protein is CASSEALNGRLFF.

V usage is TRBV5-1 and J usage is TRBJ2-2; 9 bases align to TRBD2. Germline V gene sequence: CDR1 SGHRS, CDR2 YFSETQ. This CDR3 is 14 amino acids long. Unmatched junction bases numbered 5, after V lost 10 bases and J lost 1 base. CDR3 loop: CASQLAGNTGELFF. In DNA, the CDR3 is TGCGCCTCACAACTAGCGGGGAACACCGGGGAGCTGTTTTTT. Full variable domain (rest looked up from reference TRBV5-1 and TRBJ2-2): KAGVTQTPRYLIKTRGQQVTLSCSPISGHRSVSWYQQTPGQGLQFLFEYFSETQRNKGNFPGRFSGRQFSNSRSEMNVSTLELGDSALYLCASQLAGNTGELFFGEGSRLTVL.

The CDR3 DNA is TGCGCCAGTCCGGGACTAAATTTTCACGAGCAGTACTTC. Protein product: CASPGLNFHEQYF. This chain uses TRBV10-1 with TRBJ2-7; 7 bases match TRBD2. The CDR3 is 13 amino acids. The V segment lost 9 bases and the J segment 5 bases; nucleotides outside the gene matches: 10. Germline V CDR1 and CDR2: WNHNN, SYGVQD (reference sequence).

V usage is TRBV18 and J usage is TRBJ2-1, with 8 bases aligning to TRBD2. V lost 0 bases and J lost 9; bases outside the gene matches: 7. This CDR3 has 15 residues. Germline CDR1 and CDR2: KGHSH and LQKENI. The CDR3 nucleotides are TGTGCCAGCTCACCACCACCGGGAGGGCCTGTTGAGCAGTTCTTC. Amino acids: CASSPPPGGPVEQFF.

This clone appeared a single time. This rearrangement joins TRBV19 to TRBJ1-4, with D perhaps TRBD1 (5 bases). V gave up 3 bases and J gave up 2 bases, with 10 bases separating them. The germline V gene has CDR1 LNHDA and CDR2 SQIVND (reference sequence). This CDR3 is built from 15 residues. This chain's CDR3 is CASSISPGTNEKLFF. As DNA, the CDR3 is TGTGCCAGTAGTATTAGTCCAGGGACTAATGAAAAACTGTTTTTT.